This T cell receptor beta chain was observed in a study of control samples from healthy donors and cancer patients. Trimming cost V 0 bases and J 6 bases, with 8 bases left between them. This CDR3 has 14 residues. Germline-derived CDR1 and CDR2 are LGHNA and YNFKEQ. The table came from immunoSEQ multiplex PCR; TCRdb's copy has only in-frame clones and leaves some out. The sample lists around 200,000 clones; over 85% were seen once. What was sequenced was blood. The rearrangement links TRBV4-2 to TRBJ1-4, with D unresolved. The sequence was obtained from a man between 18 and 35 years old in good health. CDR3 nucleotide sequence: TGTGCCAGCAGCCAAGAGGGAACGGATGAAAAACTGTTTTTT. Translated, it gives CASSQEGTDEKLFF.